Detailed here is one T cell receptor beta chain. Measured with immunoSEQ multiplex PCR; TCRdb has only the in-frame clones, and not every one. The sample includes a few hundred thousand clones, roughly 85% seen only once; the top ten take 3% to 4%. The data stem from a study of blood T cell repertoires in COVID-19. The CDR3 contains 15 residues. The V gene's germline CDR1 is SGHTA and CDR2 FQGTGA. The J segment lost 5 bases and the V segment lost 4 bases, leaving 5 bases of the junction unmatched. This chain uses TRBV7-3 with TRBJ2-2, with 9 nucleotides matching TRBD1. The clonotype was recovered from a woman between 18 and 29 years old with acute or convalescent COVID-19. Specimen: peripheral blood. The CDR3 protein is CASSSGQGGTGELFF. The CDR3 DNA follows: TGTGCCAGCAGCTCGGGACAGGGTGGAACCGGGGAGCTGTTTTTT.